This T cell receptor (beta chain) was sequenced during a study of a mutant IDH1 vaccine in newly diagnosed glioma (dated by TCRdb to the early 2020s). About the investigation overall: Vaccination started 4-6 weeks after radiotherapy alone, or was given together with temozolomide cycles in the groups whose treatment included chemotherapy. Prior to enrollment, patients had been given standard therapy consisting of radiotherapy alone, temozolomide alone, or radiochemotherapy with temozolomide, with the combination given to most patients. Peripheral blood was drawn at six visits: V03 (baseline), V05, V07, V10, V12 and V13. The week-35 safety follow-up took place at visit V12, and the week-47 end of study took place at visit V13. Of the 25 to 40 patients who were treated, about 62% were male and 37.5% were female, and the mean age was approximately 40 years. Longitudinal TCRB deep sequencing was done for about two dozen treated patients, wherever samples were available for exploratory analyses.

The junction shows trimming of 1 base on V and 9 bases on J, and the gene matches do not reach 5 bases of it. The CDR3 starts with the cysteine, ends with the phenylalanine, and has 15 residues. Only the CDR3 region is kept as DNA, spanning 45 bases read in frame from base 1. The library was built by means of the immunoSEQ multiplex PCR assay. Rearranged TCR beta chain sequences were amplified using the hsTCRB Kit according to the manufacturer's protocol. An Illumina MiSeq was used to sequence the TCRB libraries. Concerning the study's data processing: The kit vendor's proprietary platform handled demultiplexing, trimming and gene mapping. Not all clones reach the TCRdb copy of this immuneACCESS table, which keeps in-frame sequences only. Checked studies attribute under half of the gap to unresolved V genes and leave the rest unexplained. The V and J calls and clone size come from that table; D and trimming were worked out from the DNA. This sample has about 55,000 clones in its table, and less than 85% of those were observed once. The top ten clonotypes cover less than 5.5% of the sample.

What the work shows at the level of the full study, not this receptor alone: PBMC samples for TCRB deep sequencing were selected based on availability. Across multiple MHC alleles, vaccine-induced immune responses were seen in approximately 93% of patients. According to the authors, sample limitations meant that analyses of patient blood samples could not be reproduced. Pseudoprogression appeared unrelated to alterations in the top peripheral T cell clonotypes detected by TCRB sequencing.

Per the publication, the time point label means: week 47, end of study. Every vaccine dose consisted of 300 ug of a 20-mer mutant IDH1 peptide in Montanide, administered subcutaneously together with topical imiquimod. Across visits V03 through V10, patients got a total of eight vaccinations, given in weeks 1, 3, 5, 7, 11, 15, 19 and 23. The donors had newly diagnosed IDH1-mutant astrocytomas of WHO grade 3 or 4 that showed loss of nuclear ATRX. The samples were drawn from NOA16, a multicentre, single-arm, open-label phase I trial in Germany that tested a mutant IDH1 peptide vaccine in humans for the first time. Genomic DNA for TCRB sequencing was isolated from EDTA blood with the DNeasy Blood and Tissue Kit. Concerning this clone: Its antigen remains undetermined. Base-call qualities are not available, and no considerably larger clone is one nucleotide away.

The receptor chain draws on TRBV5-7 and TRBJ2-1; 12 bases in the junction line up with TRBD1. TRBV5-7 is an open reading frame whose function is uncertain. The sequencing here drew on PBMCs, taken from a glioma patient whose treatment included an IDH1 peptide vaccine. The sequence was collected from a woman aged 40 to 50 with glioma. Some clones in this sample may be carry-over from other donors' samples. The CDR3 protein: CASSLRGQGAPEQFF. The nucleotide sequence is TGTGCCAGCAGCTTGAGGGGACAGGGGGCGCCTGAGCAGTTCTTC.